This entry features one TCR beta chain sequence. The antigen is undetermined. The PCR had 60 Vbeta and 13 Jbeta primers. The method was immunoSEQ multiplex PCR; TCRdb's version includes in-frame clones alone and lacks a portion of them. The repertoire holds fewer than 80,000 clones, around 74% seen once, with roughly 10% in the top ten. This record comes from a study of cytomegalovirus exposure and HLA in healthy donors. Findings of the study overall: Presence/absence analyses assumed roughly uniform sequencing depth across donors.

The CDR3 is made up of 14 amino acids. Germline-derived CDR1 and CDR2 are SNHLY and FYNNEI. With 1 base removed from V and 5 bases from J, the gap between germline ends came to 11 bases. The chain has TRBV2 and TRBJ2-5, with D possibly matching TRBD1 (5 bases). This clonotype originated in a woman in her fifties or sixties in good health and CMV-seropositive. Input material: PBMCs. The CDR3, as DNA: TGTGCCAGCAGTGAAGATTGGGGCTTCGAGACCCAGTACTTC. This gives the protein CASSEDWGFETQYF.